This T cell receptor (beta chain) was retrieved from a study of blood T cell repertoires in COVID-19. The wider study: Spain, Italy and the United States supplied samples that represented acute and convalescent COVID-19. From T cells, B-cell-depleted T cells, or PBMCs came the material, which was cDNA or gDNA.

J gave up 0 bases and V 2 bases, and 9 bases lay outside the gene matches. Germline-derived CDR1 and CDR2 are KGHSH and LQKENI. This CDR3 region has 18 residues. Original data processing: How many nucleated cells were present was estimated from reference gene primer amplification. TCRdb's table, derived via immunoSEQ multiplex PCR, lists solely in-frame clones and lacks some. V and J calls and clone size are as listed in that table; D and trimming were resolved from the DNA. The sample contains tens of thousands of clones, roughly four fifths of which appear only once. V usage is TRBV18 and J usage is TRBJ2-1, with TRBD2 identical over 8 bases. The receptor comes from a woman between 65 and 79 years old with acute or convalescent COVID-19. The material sequenced was peripheral blood. The CDR3 DNA reads TGTGCCAGCTCACCATTCCTAGCGGGCGGGAGCTCCTACAATGAGCAGTTCTTC. Translation: CASSPFLAGGSSYNEQFF.